These 11 T cell receptor beta chains originate from one sample sequenced in a study of CD4+ T cells in melanoma. Using immunoSEQ multiplex PCR, the repertoire was profiled, and TCRdb retains in-frame clones only, with some absent. The data hold about 21,000 clones, with 78% observed a single time. The receptors were sampled from a human donor with melanoma.

The rearrangement joins TRBV5-1 to TRBJ2-5, with TRBD1 matching 9 bases. Losses at the gene ends were 3 bases for V and 4 bases for J; bases not matched to a gene: 4. The length of the CDR3 is 14 residues. The germline CDR1 and CDR2 sequences are SGHRS and YFSETQ. CDR3 coding DNA: TGCGCCAGCAGCTCGCGGACAGGGGTAGAGACCCAGTACTTC. This codes for CASSSRTGVETQYF.

The J gene is TRBJ1-2, the V gene TRBV5-1, with TRBD1 as a possible D gene (6 bases). V was cut by 0 bases and J by 6 bases, with 15 bases left in between. Germline values: CDR1 SGHRS, CDR2 YFSETQ. This CDR3 comprises 15 residues. CDR3 coding DNA: TGCGCCAGCAGCTTGGAGGGGGTCGGGGCCAATGGCTACACCTTC. Amino acids: CASSLEGVGANGYTF.

The chain couples TRBV5-1 to TRBJ1-6, with TRBD1 matching over 9 bases. This CDR3 has 15 amino acids. Trimming cost V 3 bases and J 7 bases; bases outside gene matches: 5. Per germline, CDR1 SGHRS and CDR2 YFSETQ. This chain's CDR3 is CASSSAGTGNSPLHF. The CDR3 bases are TGCGCCAGCAGCTCGGCCGGGACAGGGAATTCACCCCTCCACTTT.

The chain carries TRBV5-1 and TRBJ2-2, with TRBD1 matching 8 bases. Trimming took 4 bases from V and 5 from J; bases not matched to a gene: 7. Germline V gene lookup returns CDR1 SGHRS and CDR2 YFSETQ. The CDR3 covers 15 residues. The CDR3 here is CASSALGQATGELFF. Written as DNA, the CDR3 is TGCGCCAGCAGCGCACTGGGACAGGCTACCGGGGAGCTGTTTTTT.

The chain employs TRBV5-6 and TRBJ1-4, with 8 bases matching TRBD1. Looked up from germline, CDR1 is SGHDT and CDR2 is YYEEEE. Unmatched junction bases numbered 10, after V lost 7 bases and J lost 8 bases. The CDR3 sequence is 14 residues long. For the CDR3, the DNA is TGTGCCAGCGCCTCAGGGGGCTTGGAGGAAAAACTGTTTTTT. It codes for CASASGGLEEKLFF.

This rearrangement joins TRBV30 to TRBJ1-1; TRBD1 might be the D (5 bases). The CDR3 spans 15 residues. V was pared by 2 bases and J by 7 bases, with 20 bases between. Looked up from germline, CDR1 is GTSNPN and CDR2 is SVGIG (reference sequence). CDR3 amino acids: CAWSPHPGGIGEAFF. DNA of the CDR3: TGTGCCTGGAGTCCACATCCGGGGGGTATCGGTGAAGCTTTCTTT.

This chain uses TRBV11-2 with TRBJ2-1; D is unresolved. The CDR3 length is 17 residues. Germline V gene lookup returns CDR1 SGHAT and CDR2 FQNNGV. The V and J ends lost 3 bases and 0 bases respectively, with 15 bases between them. The CDR3 DNA sequence: TGTGCCAGCAGCTTGATCTACGGCACTATCTCCTACAATGAGCAGTTCTTC. This encodes CASSLIYGTISYNEQFF.

The rearrangement uses TRBV2 and TRBJ2-7, with D perhaps TRBD1 (6 bases). V lost 4 bases to trimming and J lost 6 bases, with 10 bases between them. Germline V gene data show CDR1 as SNHLY and CDR2 as FYNNEI. The CDR3 has 12 residues. DNA of the CDR3: TGTGCCAGCAGTGGGACAGTCGGCGAGCAGTACTTC. Translating gives CASSGTVGEQYF.

The chain couples TRBV4-1 to TRBJ1-2; D is perhaps TRBD1 (5 bases). The V end lost 4 bases, the J end lost 2 bases, and 14 bases lay between the germline ends. The CDR3 is 15 residues long. Germline assignment: CDR1 MGHRA and CDR2 YSYEKL. CDR3 loop: CASSPAGGTNYGYTF. The CDR3 DNA is TGCGCCAGCAGCCCGGCCGGAGGGACGAACTATGGCTACACCTTC.

This clone was detected a few times. The CDR3 DNA sequence: TGTGCCAGCAGCACCGGGACAGGGTTTTACACCGGGGAGCTGTTTTTT. It codes for CASSTGTGFYTGELFF. The rearrangement links TRBV7-9 to TRBJ2-2; TRBD1 aligns across 9 bases. Looked up from germline, CDR1 is SEHNR and CDR2 is FQNEAQ (reference sequence). V shed 5 bases and J 3 bases; nucleotides not matched to a gene: 7. The CDR3 extends over 16 amino acids.

In DNA, the CDR3 is TGTGCCAGTAGCGTTATTAAACGGGACAATGAGCAGTTCTTC. Translating it yields CASSVIKRDNEQFF. The genes are TRBV19 and TRBJ2-1; D call uncertain. The CDR3 covers 14 residues. Germline V CDR1 and CDR2: LNHDA, SQIVND (reference sequence). V shed 6 bases and J shed 5 bases, with 14 bases lying between them.